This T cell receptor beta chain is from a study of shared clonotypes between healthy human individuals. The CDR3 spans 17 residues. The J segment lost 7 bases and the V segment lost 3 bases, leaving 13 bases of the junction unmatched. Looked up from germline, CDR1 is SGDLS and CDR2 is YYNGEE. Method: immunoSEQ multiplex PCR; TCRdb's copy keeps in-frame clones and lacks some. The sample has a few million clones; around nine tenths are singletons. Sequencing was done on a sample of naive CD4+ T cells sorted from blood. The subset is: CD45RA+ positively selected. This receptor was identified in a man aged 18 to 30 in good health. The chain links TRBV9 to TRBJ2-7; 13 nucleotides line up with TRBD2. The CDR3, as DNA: TGTGCCAGCAGCGCGGGACTAGCGGGGACCCAGGTGGGGGAGCAGTACTTC. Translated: CASSAGLAGTQVGEQYF.